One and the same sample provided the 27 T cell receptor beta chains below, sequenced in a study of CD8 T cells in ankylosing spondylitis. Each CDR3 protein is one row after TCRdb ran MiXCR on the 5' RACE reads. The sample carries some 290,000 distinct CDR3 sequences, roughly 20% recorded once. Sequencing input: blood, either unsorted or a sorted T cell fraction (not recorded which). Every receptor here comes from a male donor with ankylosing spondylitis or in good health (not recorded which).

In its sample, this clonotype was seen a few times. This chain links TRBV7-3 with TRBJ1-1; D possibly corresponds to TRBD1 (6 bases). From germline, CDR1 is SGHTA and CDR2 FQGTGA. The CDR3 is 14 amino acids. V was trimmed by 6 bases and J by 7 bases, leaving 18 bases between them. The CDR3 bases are TGTGCCAGCAGTCCACAGGGATGGGGTGGTGAAGCTTTCTTT. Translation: CASSPQGWGGEAFF.

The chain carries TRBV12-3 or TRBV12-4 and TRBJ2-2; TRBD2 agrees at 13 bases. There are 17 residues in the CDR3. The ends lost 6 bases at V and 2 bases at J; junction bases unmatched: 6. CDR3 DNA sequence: TGTGCCAGCAGCCCAACTAGCGGGGGGGCCAACACCGGGGAGCTGTTTTTT. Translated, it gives CASSPTSGGANTGELFF.

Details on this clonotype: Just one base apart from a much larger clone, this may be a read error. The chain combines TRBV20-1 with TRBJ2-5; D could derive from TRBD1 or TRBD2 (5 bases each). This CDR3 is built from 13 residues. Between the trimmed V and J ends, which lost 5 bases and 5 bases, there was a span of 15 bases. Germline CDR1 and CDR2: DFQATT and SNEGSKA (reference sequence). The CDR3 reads CSAWIGDVETQYF. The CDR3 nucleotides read TGCAGTGCTTGGATAGGGGACGTGGAGACCCAGTACTTC.

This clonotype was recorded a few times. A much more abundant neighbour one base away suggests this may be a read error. CDR3 region: CASSSGQMNTEAFF. CDR3 coding DNA: TGTGCCAGCAGCTCGGGACAGATGAACACTGAAGCTTTCTTT. The V gene is TRBV11-1, the J gene TRBJ1-1; 7 bases are shared with TRBD1. This CDR3 comprises 14 residues. Germline CDR1 and CDR2: SGHAT and FQDESV (reference sequence). After removal of 4 bases from V and 0 bases from J, the junction contained 2 bases not matched to a gene.

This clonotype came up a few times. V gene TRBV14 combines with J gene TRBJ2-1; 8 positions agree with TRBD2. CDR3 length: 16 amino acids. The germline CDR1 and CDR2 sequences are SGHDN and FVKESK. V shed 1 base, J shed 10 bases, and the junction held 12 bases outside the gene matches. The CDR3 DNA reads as TGTGCCAGCAGCCAAGTTACGGGAGGGCCTTCCGGCGAGCAGTTCTTC. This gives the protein CASSQVTGGPSGEQFF.

In nucleotides, the CDR3 is TGTGCCAGCAGCTTAGGACCAGAGGCTGAAGCTTTCTTT. This gives the protein CASSLGPEAEAFF. V usage is TRBV7-9 and J usage is TRBJ1-1, with D unclear. The germline V gene has CDR1 SEHNR and CDR2 FQNEAQ (reference sequence). Trimming removed 1 base at V and 6 bases at J, with 9 bases between. The CDR3 runs 13 residues.

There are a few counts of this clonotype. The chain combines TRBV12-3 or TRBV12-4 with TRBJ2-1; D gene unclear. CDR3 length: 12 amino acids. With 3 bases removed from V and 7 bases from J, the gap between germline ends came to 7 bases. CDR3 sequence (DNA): TGTGCCAGCAGTTTTTTGGGTAATGAGCAGTTCTTC. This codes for CASSFLGNEQFF.

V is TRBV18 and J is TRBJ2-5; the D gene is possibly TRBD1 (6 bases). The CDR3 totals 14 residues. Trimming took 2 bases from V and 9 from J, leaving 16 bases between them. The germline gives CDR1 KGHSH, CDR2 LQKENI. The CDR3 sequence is CASSPVSQGKAQYF. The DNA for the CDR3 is TGTGCCAGCTCACCAGTGTCCCAGGGGAAAGCCCAGTACTTC.

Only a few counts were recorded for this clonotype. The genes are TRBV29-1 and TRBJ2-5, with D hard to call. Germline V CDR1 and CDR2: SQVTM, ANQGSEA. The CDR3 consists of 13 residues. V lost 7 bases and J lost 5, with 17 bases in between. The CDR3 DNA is TGCAGCGCCGACCCGGAACTGGGGGAGACCCAGTACTTC. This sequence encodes CSADPELGETQYF.

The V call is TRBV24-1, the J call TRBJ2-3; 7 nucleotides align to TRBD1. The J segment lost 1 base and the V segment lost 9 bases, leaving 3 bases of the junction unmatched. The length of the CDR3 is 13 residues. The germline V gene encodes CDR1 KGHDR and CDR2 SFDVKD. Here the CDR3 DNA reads TGTGCCACCGCTGGGACAGGCACAGATACGCAGTATTTT. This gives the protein CATAGTGTDTQYF.

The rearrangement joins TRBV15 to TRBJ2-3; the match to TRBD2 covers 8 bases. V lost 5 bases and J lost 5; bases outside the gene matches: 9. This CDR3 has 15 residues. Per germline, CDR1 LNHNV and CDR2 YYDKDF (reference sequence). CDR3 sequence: CATSVFRGGEDTQYF. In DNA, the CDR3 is TGTGCCACCAGCGTCTTTCGGGGGGGAGAAGATACGCAGTATTTT.

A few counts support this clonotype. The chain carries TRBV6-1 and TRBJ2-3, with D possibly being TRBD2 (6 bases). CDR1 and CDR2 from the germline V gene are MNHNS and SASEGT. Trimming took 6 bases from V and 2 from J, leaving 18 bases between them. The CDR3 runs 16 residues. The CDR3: CASSRDRDLFTDTQYF. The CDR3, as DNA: TGTGCCAGCAGCAGAGACCGGGACTTATTCACAGATACGCAGTATTTT.

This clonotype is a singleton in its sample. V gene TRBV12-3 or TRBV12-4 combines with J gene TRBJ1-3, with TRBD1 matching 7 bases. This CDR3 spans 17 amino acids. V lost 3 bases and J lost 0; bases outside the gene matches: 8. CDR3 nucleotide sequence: TGTGCCAGCAGTTTTTTCGGGACAGTGGCCTCTGGAAACACCATATATTTT. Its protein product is CASSFFGTVASGNTIYF.

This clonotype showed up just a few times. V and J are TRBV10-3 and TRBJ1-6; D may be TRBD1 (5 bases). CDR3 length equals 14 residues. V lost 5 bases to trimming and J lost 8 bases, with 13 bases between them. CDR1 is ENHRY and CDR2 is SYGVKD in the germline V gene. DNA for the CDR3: TGTGCCATCAGTCCGAGTTGGGGGGATTCACCCCTCCACTTT. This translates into CAISPSWGDSPLHF.

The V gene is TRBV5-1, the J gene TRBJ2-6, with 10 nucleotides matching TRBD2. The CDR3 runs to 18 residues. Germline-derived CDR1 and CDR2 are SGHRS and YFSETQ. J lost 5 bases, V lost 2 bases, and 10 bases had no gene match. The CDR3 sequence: CASSFDTSGATWANVLTF. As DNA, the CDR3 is TGCGCCAGCAGCTTCGACACTAGCGGGGCGACGTGGGCCAACGTCCTGACTTTC.

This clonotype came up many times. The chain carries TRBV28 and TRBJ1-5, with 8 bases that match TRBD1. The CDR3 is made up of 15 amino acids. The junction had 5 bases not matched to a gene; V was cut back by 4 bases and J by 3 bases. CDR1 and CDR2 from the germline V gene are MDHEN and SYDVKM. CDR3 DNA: TGTGCCAGCAGTTCTCCAGGGGGCCCCAATCAGCCCCAGCATTTT. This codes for CASSSPGGPNQPQHF.

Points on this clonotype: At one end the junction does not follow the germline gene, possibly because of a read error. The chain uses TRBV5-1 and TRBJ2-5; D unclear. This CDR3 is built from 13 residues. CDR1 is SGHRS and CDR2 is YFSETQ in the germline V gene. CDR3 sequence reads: CASSSGSQETQYF. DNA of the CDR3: TGTGCCAGCAGTTCCGGGTCTCAAGAGACCCAGTACTTC.

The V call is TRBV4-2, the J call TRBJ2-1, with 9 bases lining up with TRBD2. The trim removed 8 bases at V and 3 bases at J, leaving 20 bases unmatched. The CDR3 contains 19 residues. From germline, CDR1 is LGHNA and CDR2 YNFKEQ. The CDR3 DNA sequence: TGTGCCAGCGGCCCCACTGGGGGCGGGGGGGCCCCATTCTACAATGAGCAGTTCTTC. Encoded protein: CASGPTGGGGAPFYNEQFF.

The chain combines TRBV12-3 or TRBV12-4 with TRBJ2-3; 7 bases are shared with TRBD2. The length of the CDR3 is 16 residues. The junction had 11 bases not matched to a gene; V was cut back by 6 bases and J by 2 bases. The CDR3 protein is CASSLTGRGTTDTQYF. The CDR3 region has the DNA TGTGCCAGCAGCCTTACGGGGCGGGGGACCACAGATACGCAGTATTTT.

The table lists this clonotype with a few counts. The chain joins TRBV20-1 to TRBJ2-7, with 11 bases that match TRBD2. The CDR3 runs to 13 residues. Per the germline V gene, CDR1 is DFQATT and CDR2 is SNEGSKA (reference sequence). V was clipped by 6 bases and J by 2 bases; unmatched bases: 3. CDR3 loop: CSALAGGTYEQYV. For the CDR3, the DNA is TGCAGTGCGTTAGCGGGAGGGACCTACGAGCAGTACGTC.

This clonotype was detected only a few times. Written as DNA, the CDR3 is TGCAGTGCCCAGGGAAATTCACCCCTCCACTTT. It yields the protein CSAQGNSPLHF. The chain employs TRBV20-1 and TRBJ1-6; D perhaps matches TRBD1 (5 bases). The CDR3 consists of 11 residues. Trimming took 6 bases from V and 7 from J, leaving 7 bases between them. The germline gives CDR1 DFQATT, CDR2 SNEGSKA (reference sequence).

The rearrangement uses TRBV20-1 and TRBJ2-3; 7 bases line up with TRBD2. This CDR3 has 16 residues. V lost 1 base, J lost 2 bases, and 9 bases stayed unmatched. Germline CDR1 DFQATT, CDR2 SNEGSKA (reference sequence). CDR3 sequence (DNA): TGCAGTGCTAGAGGGGGGTCGGGGGGACTCACAGATACGCAGTATTTT. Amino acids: CSARGGSGGLTDTQYF.

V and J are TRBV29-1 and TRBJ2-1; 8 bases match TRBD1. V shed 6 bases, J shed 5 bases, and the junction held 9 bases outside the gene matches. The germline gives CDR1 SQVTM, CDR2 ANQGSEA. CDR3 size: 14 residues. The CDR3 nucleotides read TGCAGCGTGGCTCAGGGGGCGCTTAACAATGAGCAGTTCTTC. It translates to CSVAQGALNNEQFF.

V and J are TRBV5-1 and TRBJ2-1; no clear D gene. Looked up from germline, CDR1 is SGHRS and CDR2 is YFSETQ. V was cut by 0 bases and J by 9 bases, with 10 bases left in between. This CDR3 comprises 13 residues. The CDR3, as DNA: TGCGCCAGCAGCTTGGACGGGTTCGGTGAGCAGTTCTTC. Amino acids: CASSLDGFGEQFF.

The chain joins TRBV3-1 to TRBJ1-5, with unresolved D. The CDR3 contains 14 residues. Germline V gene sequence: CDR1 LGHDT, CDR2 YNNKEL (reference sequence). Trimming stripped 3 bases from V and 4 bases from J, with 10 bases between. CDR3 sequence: CASSQSNRNQPQHF. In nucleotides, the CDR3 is TGTGCCAGCAGCCAGTCTAACAGAAATCAGCCCCAGCATTTT.

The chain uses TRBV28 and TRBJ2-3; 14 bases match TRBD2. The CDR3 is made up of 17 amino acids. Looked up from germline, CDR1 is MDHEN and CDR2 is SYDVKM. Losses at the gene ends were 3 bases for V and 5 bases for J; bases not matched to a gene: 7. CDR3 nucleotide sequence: TGTGCCAGCAGTTTCACAGGACTAGCGGGAGGCAGAGATACGCAGTATTTT. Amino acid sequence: CASSFTGLAGGRDTQYF.

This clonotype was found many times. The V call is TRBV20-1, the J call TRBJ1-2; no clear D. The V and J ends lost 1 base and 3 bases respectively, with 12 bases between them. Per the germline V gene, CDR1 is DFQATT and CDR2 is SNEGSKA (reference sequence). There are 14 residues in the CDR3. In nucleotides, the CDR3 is TGCAGTGCTAGAGGGCAAGAGGGCGACTATGGCTACACCTTC. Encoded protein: CSARGQEGDYGYTF.